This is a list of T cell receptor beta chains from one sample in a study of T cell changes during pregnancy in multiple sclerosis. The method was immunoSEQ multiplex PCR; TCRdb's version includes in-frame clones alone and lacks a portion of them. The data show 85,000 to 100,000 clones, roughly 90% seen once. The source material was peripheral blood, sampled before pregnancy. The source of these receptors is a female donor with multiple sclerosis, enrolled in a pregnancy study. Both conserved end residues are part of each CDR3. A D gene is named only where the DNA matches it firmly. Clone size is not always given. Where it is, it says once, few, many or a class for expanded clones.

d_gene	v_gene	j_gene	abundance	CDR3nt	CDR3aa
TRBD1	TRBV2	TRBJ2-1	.	TGTGCCAGCAGAGACAGGGGACCCTACAATGAGCAGTTCTTC	CASRDRGPYNEQFF
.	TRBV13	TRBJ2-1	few	TGTGCCAGCAGCTTAACAGGAGCGCAGTTCTTC	CASSLTGAQFF
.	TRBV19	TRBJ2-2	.	TGTGCCAGTAGTATAGTAGGTAGGAGGGGTTCGGGGGAGCTGTTTTTT	CASSIVGRRGSGELFF
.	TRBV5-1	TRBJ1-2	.	TGCGCCAGCAGCCCAGGCGGGGGTAACCGCTACACCTTC	CASSPGGGNRYTF
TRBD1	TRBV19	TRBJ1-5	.	TGTGCCAGTAGTCTGACAGGGAATCAGCCCCAGCATTTT	CASSLTGNQPQHF
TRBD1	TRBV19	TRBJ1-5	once	TGTGCCAGTAACCCAGGGACAGGTAATCAGCCCCAGCATTTT	CASNPGTGNQPQHF
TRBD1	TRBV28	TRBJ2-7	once	TGTGCCAGCAGCCGGGACAGGGGCTACGAGCAGTACTTC	CASSRDRGYEQYF
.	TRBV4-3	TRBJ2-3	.	TGCGCCAGCAGCCTGTCCCAATTTTCAGATACGCAGTATTTT	CASSLSQFSDTQYF
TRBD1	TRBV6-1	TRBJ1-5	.	TGTGCCAGCAGAGACAGGGAATGGGAGCCCCAGCATTTT	CASRDREWEPQHF
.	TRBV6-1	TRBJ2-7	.	TGTGCCAGTCAGGCCCCGTACTACGAGCAGTACTTC	CASQAPYYEQYF
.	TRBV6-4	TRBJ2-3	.	TGTGCCAGCAGTGACTCAGAGGGAGCTGATACGCAGTATTTT	CASSDSEGADTQYF
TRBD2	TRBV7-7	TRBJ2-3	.	TGTGCCAGCAGCTTAGGGGGGGGGACGGGCACAGATACGCAGTATTTT	CASSLGGGTGTDTQYF
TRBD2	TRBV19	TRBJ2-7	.	TGTGCCAGTAGTATAGCCGGGGGGGGAACCGGGACTAGCGGGAGGCCTACCTACGAGCAGTACTTC	CASSIAGGGTGTSGRPTYEQYF
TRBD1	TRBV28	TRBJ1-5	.	TGTGCCAGCAGTTTATTCGGGACAGGGGGGAGTCAGCCCCAGCATTTT	CASSLFGTGGSQPQHF
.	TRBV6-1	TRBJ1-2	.	TGTGCCAGCACCAAGGGGCAGGGAACGGGTTATGGCTACACCTTC	CASTKGQGTGYGYTF
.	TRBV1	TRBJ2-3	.	TGCACCAGCAGCCAATCTCGGGCAGCGGGGGCAGATACGCAGTATTTT	CTSSQSRAAGADTQYF
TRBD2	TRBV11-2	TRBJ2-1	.	TGTGCCAGCAGTGAGCGGGAGGGCCCTTTCAATGAGCAGTTCTTC	CASSEREGPFNEQFF
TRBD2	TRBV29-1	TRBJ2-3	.	TGCAGCGTTGAAGATATCGGGGGGGAGCAGTATTTT	CSVEDIGGEQYF
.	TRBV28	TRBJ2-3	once	TGTGCCAGCACCCCTTTGTTAGAGACAGATACGCAGTATTTT	CASTPLLETDTQYF
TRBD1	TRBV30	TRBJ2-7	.	TGTGCCTGGAGTCCGGGACAGGGGGTCTTCCACGAGCAGTACTTC	CAWSPGQGVFHEQYF
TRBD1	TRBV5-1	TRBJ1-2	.	TGCGCCAGCAGGATGACAGGGAAGTATGGCTACACCTTC	CASRMTGKYGYTF
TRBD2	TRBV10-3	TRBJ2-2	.	TGTGCCATATCGACTAGCGGGGGGACCGGGGAGCTGTTTTTT	CAISTSGGTGELFF
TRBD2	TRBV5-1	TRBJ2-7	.	TGCGCCAGCAGCACTTTAGCGGGAGAACGGGAGCAGTACTTC	CASSTLAGEREQYF
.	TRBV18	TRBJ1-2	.	TGTGCCAGCTCACGCCTTGGGGGCGATGATAACTATGGCTACACCTTC	CASSRLGGDDNYGYTF
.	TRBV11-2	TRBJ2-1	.	TGTGCCAGCAGCTTAGAGAGTGTTAACAATGAGCAGTTCTTC	CASSLESVNNEQFF
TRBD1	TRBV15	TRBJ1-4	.	TGTGCCACCAGCCGACGGACAGGGGCAACTAATGAAAAACTGTTTTTT	CATSRRTGATNEKLFF
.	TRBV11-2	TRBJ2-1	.	TGTGCCAGCAGCTTAGTCAGCGGGTCTTACAATGAGCAGTTCTTC	CASSLVSGSYNEQFF
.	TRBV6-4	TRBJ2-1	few	TGTGCCAGCAGTGACTCCCGGGACAAGCAGTTCTTC	CASSDSRDKQFF
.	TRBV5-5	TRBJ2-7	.	TGTGCCAGCAGCTTGTCTGGTGGACAGTACGAGCAGTACTTC	CASSLSGGQYEQYF
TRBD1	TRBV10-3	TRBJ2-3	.	TGTGCCATCAGAGGGGGCGGGTCAGATACGCAGTATTTT	CAIRGGGSDTQYF
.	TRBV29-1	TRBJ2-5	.	TGCAGCGTTCGGAGGGGGGGGGAGACCCAGTACTTC	CSVRRGGETQYF
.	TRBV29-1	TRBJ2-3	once	TGCAGCGTTGAACCTACTAGTTCGGGAGATACGCAGTATTTT	CSVEPTSSGDTQYF
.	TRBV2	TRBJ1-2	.	TGTGCCAGCACTCATGGGGCCGTCTATGGCTACACCTTC	CASTHGAVYGYTF
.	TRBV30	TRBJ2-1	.	TGTGCCTGGAGCAATCTTCGGAGCACTGAGCAGTTCTTC	CAWSNLRSTEQFF
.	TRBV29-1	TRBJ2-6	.	TGCAGCGTTCCCAACTCTGGGGCCAACGTCCTGACTTTC	CSVPNSGANVLTF
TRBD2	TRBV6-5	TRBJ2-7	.	TGTGCCAGCAGTGCCCTAGCGGGAGTTACCGAGCAGTACTTC	CASSALAGVTEQYF
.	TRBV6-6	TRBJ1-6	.	TGTGCCAGCAGAGCCGACAGAGACTCCTATAATTCACCCCTCCACTTT	CASRADRDSYNSPLHF
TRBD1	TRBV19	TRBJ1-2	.	TGTGCCAGTAGTATCCAGGGGGCGCAGGTCTACACCTTC	CASSIQGAQVYTF
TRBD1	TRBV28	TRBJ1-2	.	TGTGCCAGCAGCCCCTCGACAGGGGTCTATGGCTACACCTTC	CASSPSTGVYGYTF